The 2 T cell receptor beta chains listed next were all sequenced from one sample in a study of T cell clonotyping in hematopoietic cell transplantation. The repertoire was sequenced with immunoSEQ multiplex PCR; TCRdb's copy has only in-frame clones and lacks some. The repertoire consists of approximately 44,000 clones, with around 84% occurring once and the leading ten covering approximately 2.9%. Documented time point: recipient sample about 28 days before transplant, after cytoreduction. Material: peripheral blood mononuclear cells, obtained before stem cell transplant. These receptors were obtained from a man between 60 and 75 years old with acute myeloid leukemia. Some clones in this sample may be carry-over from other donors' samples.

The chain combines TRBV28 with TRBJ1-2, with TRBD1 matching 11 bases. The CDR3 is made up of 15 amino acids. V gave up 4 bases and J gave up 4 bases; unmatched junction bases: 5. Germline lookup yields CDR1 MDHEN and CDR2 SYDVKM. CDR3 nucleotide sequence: TGTGCCAGCAGTTACCGGGACAGGGGGATCTATGGCTACACCTTC. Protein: CASSYRDRGIYGYTF.

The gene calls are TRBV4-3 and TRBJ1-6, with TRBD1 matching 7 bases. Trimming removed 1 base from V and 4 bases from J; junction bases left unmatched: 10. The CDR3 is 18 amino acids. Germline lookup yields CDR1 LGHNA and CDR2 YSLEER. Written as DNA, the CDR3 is TGCGCCAGCAGCCAAGCGCCTGCGGGGGGACAGTATAATTCACCCCTCCACTTT. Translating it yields CASSQAPAGGQYNSPLHF.